This T cell receptor (beta chain) was captured by sequencing in a study of identical twins. The study's findings and limits: The models systematically underestimated how much out-of-frame TCR alpha was shared in monozygotic twins. The degree of excess twin sharing was weaker in beta out-of-frame sequences. The authors drew conclusions from cross-sectional statistical analysis rather than following the same donors.

The CDR3 is 13 amino acids. Germline V gene data show CDR1 as SGHDN and CDR2 as FVKESK. About this clonotype: Its cognate antigen is unknown. The germline gene is not matched at one end of the junction; a read error may be the cause.

Among all donors, each was a healthy Caucasian. TCRdb reprocessed the 5' RACE reads via MiXCR and lists one record per CDR3 protein. This sample yields hundreds of thousands of distinct CDR3 sequences, of which about 9.4% are seen a single time; around 0.98% belongs to the top ten. These data also formed part of another study, on yellow fever vaccine responses in identical twins.

The sequencing input was PBMCs. This receptor was taken from a woman under 30 in good health. The chain has TRBV14 and TRBJ2-7; 8 nucleotides align to TRBD2. The CDR3 nucleotides are TGTGCCAGCAGCAGCAGTGGTACCGGGACTAGAGACTTC. Protein sequence: CASSSSGTGTRDF.